This is a list of T cell receptor beta chains from one sample in a study of T-cell memory formation after mild COVID-19. Each CDR3 protein is one row after TCRdb ran MiXCR on the 5' RACE reads. This sample yields approximately 150,000 distinct CDR3 sequences, of which over 10% are seen a single time; 2.5% to 3.5% belongs to the top ten. The sequenced sample was PBMCs or a T cell subset sorted from them (not recorded which). The receptors originated from a man between 18 and 29 years old who had mild COVID-19 (a few samples of this study predate the infection). Cell type and time point are not known. Each CDR3 is given with its conserved first and last residue. The order of the fields is J gene, V gene, clone size, D gene, CDR3 protein, CDR3 DNA. A D gene is named only where the DNA matches it firmly. Not every row has a clone size; where given, it reads once, few, many or a size class.

j_call: TRBJ2-1
v_call: TRBV5-1
clone_size: few
d_call: TRBD1
cdr3_aa: CASSSGQANEQFF
cdr3_nt: TGCGCCAGCAGCTCAGGACAGGCCAATGAGCAGTTCTTC

j_call: TRBJ2-7
v_call: TRBV5-1
clone_size: once
d_call: -
cdr3_aa: CASSLYSKSSYEQYF
cdr3_nt: TGCGCCAGCAGCTTGTATAGCAAGAGCTCCTACGAGCAGTACTTC

j_call: TRBJ1-4
v_call: TRBV11-2
clone_size: few
d_call: -
cdr3_aa: CASSLTPMAPALFF
cdr3_nt: TGTGCCAGCAGCTTAACACCGATGGCGCCAGCACTGTTTTTT

j_call: TRBJ2-7
v_call: TRBV4-2
clone_size: -
d_call: TRBD1
cdr3_aa: CASSQTNRGPYEQYF
cdr3_nt: TGTGCCAGCAGCCAAACGAACAGGGGACCCTACGAGCAGTACTTC

j_call: TRBJ2-1
v_call: TRBV19
clone_size: -
d_call: TRBD2
cdr3_aa: CASSSTSGGHNEQFF
cdr3_nt: TGTGCCAGTAGTTCAACTAGCGGGGGTCACAATGAGCAGTTCTTC

j_call: TRBJ2-5
v_call: TRBV5-5
clone_size: many
d_call: -
cdr3_aa: CASSLAVLQETQYF
cdr3_nt: TGTGCCAGCAGCTTAGCGGTTCTTCAAGAGACCCAGTACTTC

j_call: TRBJ1-2
v_call: TRBV7-9
clone_size: -
d_call: -
cdr3_aa: CASSPRSNYGYTF
cdr3_nt: TGTGCCAGCAGCCCTCGCAGTAACTATGGCTACACCTTC

j_call: TRBJ2-1
v_call: TRBV7-2
clone_size: few
d_call: TRBD2
cdr3_aa: CASSLNLAGNNEQFF
cdr3_nt: TGTGCCAGCAGCTTAAACCTAGCGGGGAACAATGAGCAGTTCTTC

j_call: TRBJ1-5
v_call: TRBV7-9
clone_size: -
d_call: -
cdr3_aa: CASSLGSGAKGQPQHF
cdr3_nt: TGTGCCAGCAGCTTAGGATCGGGGGCTAAGGGTCAGCCCCAGCATTTT

j_call: TRBJ1-1
v_call: TRBV28
clone_size: few
d_call: -
cdr3_aa: CASSLGRGWSPEAFF
cdr3_nt: TGTGCCAGCAGTTTAGGGCGGGGTTGGTCCCCTGAAGCTTTCTTT

j_call: TRBJ1-2
v_call: TRBV7-2
clone_size: few
d_call: -
cdr3_aa: CASSLQGSVNYGYTF
cdr3_nt: TGTGCCAGCAGCCTACAGGGATCCGTTAACTATGGCTACACCTTC

j_call: TRBJ2-5
v_call: TRBV6-5
clone_size: few
d_call: -
cdr3_aa: CASSYSQTLYQETQYF
cdr3_nt: TGTGCCAGCAGTTACTCACAGACCCTGTACCAAGAGACCCAGTACTTC